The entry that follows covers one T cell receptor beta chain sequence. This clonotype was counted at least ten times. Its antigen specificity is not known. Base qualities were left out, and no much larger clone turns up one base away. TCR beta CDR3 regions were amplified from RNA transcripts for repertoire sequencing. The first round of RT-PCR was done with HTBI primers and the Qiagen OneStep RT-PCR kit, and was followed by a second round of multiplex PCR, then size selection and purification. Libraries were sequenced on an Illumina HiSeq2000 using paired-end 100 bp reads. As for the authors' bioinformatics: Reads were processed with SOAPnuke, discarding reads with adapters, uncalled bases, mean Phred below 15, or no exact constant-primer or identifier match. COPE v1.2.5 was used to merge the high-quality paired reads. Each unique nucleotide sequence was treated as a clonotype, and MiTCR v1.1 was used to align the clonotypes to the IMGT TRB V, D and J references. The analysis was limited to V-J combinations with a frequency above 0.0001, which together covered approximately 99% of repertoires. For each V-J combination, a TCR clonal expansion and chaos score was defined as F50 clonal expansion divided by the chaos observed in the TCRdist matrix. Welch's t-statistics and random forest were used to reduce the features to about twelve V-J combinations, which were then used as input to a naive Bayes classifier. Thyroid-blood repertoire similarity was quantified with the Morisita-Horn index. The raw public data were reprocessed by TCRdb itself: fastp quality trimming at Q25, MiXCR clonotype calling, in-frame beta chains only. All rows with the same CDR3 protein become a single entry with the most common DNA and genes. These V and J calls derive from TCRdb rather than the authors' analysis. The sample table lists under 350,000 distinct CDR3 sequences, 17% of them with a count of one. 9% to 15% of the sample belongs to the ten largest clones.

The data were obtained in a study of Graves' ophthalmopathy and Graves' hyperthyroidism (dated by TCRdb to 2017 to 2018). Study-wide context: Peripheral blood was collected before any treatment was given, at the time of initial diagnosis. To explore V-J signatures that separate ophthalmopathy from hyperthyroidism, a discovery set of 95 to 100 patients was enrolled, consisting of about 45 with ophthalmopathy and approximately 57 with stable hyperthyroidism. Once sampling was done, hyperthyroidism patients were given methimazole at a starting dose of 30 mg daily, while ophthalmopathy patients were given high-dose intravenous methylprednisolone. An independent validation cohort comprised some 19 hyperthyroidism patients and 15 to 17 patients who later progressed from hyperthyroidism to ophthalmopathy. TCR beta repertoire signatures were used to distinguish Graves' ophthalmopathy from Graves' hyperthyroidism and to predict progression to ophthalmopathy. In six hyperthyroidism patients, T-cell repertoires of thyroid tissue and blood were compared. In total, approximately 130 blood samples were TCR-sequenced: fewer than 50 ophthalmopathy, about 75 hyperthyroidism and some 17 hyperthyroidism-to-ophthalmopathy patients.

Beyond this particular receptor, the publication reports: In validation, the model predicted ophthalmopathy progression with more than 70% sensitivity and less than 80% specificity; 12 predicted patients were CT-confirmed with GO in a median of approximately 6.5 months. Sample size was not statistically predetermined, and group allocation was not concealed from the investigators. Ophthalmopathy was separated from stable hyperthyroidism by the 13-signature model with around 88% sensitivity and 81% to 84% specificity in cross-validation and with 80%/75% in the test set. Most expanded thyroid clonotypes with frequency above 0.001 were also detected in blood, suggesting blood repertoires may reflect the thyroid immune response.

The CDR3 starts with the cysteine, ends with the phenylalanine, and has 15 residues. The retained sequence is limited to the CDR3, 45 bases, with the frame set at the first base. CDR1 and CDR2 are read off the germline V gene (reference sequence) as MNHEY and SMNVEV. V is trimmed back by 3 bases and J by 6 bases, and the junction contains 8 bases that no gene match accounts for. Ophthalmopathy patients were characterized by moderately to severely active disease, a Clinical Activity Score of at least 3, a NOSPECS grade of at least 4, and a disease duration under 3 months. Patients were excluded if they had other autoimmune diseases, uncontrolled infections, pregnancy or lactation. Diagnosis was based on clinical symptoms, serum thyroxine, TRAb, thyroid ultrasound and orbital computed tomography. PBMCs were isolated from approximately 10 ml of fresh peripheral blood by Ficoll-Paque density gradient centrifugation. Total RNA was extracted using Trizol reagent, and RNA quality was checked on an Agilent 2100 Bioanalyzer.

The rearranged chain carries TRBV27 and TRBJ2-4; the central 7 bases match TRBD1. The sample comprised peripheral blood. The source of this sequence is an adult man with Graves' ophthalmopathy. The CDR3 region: CASSFPGSGGNIQYF. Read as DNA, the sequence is TGTGCCAGCAGTTTCCCGGGGTCAGGGGGAAACATTCAGTACTTC.